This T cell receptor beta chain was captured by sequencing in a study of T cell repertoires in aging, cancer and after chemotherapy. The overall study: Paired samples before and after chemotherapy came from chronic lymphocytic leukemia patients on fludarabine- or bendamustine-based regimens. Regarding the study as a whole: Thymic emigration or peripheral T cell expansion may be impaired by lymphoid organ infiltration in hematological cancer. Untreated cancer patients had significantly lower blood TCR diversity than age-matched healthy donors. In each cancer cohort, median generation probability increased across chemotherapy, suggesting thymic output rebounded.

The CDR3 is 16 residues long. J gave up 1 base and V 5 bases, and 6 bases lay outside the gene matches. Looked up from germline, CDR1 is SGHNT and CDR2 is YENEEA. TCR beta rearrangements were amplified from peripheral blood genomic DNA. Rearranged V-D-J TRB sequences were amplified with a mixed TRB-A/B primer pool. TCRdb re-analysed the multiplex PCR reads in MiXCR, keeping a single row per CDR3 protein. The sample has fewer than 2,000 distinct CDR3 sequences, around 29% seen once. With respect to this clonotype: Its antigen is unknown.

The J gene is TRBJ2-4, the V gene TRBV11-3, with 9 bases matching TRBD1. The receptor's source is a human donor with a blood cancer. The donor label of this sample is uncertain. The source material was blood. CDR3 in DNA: TGTGCCAGCAGCCAGGGACAGGGAACGGCCAAAAACATTCAGTACTTC. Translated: CASSQGQGTAKNIQYF. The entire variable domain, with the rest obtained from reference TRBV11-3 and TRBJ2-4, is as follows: EAGVVQSPRYKIIEKKQPVAFWCNPISGHNTLYWYLQNLGQGPELLIRYENEEAVDDSQLPKDRFSAERLKGVDSTLKIQPAELGDSAVYLCASSQGQGTAKNIQYFGAGTRLSVL.